This T cell receptor beta chain appears in the sequencing data of a study of blood T cells in healthy people across ages. Study-wide results and caveats: TCR beta diversity was tightly associated with the proportion of naive T cells. The long-lived group displayed more naive CD4+ cells, plus higher diversity, than the aged donors did.

Germline V gene lookup returns CDR1 SNHLY and CDR2 FYNNEI. The CDR3 extends over 15 amino acids. For the second PCR, which ran for about 7 to 11 cycles, a sample-barcoded 5' primer and a J-beta primer mix were used. TCRdb itself ran the 5' RACE reads through MiXCR, one entry per CDR3 protein. The profile shows about 1.7 million distinct CDR3 sequences, 28% of them singletons. Samples each had at least 5 micrograms of total RNA extracted. Comments on this clonotype: As yet, its antigen is unknown. At one boundary the junction diverges from the germline segment, which might be a read error.

Material: blood. This clonotype was obtained from a young woman in good health. The genes are TRBV2 and TRBJ1-6; TRBD1 might be the D (5 bases). CDR3 region: CASKPSREPNSPPHF. CDR3 DNA sequence: TGTGCCAGCAAACCATCCAGGGAACCTAATTCACCCCCCCACTTT.